This T cell receptor (beta chain) was recorded in a study of T cell changes during pregnancy in multiple sclerosis. The data were produced by immunoSEQ multiplex PCR, yet TCRdb's version contains in-frame clones alone and is incomplete. The sample has roughly 80,000 clones, roughly 93% seen once. This CDR3 has 17 residues. From germline, CDR1 is SGHTS and CDR2 YDEGEE. V shed 1 base, J shed 3 bases, and the junction held 7 bases outside the gene matches. This clone was seen only once. The TCR sequence derives from a female donor with multiple sclerosis, enrolled in a pregnancy study. The chain combines TRBV5-8 with TRBJ2-2; 9 bases agree with TRBD2. Sequenced material: peripheral blood, taken in the second trimester of pregnancy. The CDR3 DNA is TGTGCCAGCAGCTTGAGTATTACTAGCGGGCACACCGGGGAGCTGTTTTTT. Protein: CASSLSITSGHTGELFF.